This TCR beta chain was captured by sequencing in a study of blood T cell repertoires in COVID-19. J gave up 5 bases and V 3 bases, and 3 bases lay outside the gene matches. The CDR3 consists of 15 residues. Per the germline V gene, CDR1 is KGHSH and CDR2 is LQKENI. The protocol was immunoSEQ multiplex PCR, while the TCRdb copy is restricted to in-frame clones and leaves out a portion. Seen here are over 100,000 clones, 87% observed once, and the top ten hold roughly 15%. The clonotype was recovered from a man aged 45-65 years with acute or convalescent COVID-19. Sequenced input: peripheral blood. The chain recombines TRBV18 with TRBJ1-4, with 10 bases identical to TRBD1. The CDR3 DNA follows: TGTGCCAGCTCACCCTCGGGACAGGGGAATGAAAAACTGTTTTTT. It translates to CASSPSGQGNEKLFF. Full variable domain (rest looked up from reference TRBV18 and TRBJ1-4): NAGVMQNPRHLVRRRGQEARLRCSPMKGHSHVYWYRQLPEEGLKFMVYLQKENIIDESGMPKERFSAEFPKEGPSILRIQQVVRGDSAAYFCASSPSGQGNEKLFFGSGTQLSVL.